This passage covers 30 T cell receptor beta chains from one sample sequenced in a study of cytomegalovirus exposure and HLA in healthy donors. Clones were sequenced by immunoSEQ multiplex PCR, and TCRdb holds only the in-frame ones, with some missing. The table lists some 150,000 clones, roughly 84% of them singletons. Sequencing used PBMCs. The receptors here all came from a human donor in good health.

The V call is TRBV27, the J call TRBJ1-1; maybe TRBD1 (6 bases). V was cut by 8 bases and J by 3 bases, with 16 bases left in between. The CDR3 totals 14 residues. Germline V gene lookup returns CDR1 MNHEY and CDR2 SMNVEV (reference sequence). This chain's CDR3 is CASRPDSFDTEAFF. CDR3 nucleotide sequence: TGTGCCAGCCGCCCGGACAGTTTCGACACTGAAGCTTTCTTT.

The chain links TRBV2 to TRBJ2-7; TRBD1 agrees at 8 bases. The CDR3 runs 14 residues. Per the germline V gene, CDR1 is SNHLY and CDR2 is FYNNEI. The V gene end was trimmed by 2 bases and the J gene end by 1 base; junction bases not matched to a gene: 1. This chain's CDR3 is CASSEQGASYEQYF. The CDR3 DNA is TGTGCCAGCAGTGAACAGGGGGCTTCCTACGAGCAGTACTTC.

The chain is built from TRBV2 and TRBJ1-1; D gene uncertain. This CDR3 contains 13 residues. Trimming stripped 5 bases from V and 2 bases from J, with 9 bases between. Germline assignment: CDR1 SNHLY and CDR2 FYNNEI. CDR3 sequence reads: CASSLQVNTEAFF. CDR3 nucleotides: TGTGCCAGCAGTCTTCAGGTAAACACTGAAGCTTTCTTT.

The rearrangement uses TRBV7-9 and TRBJ1-2; a possible D gene is TRBD1 (5 bases). Trimming removed 5 bases at V and 9 bases at J, with 13 bases between. The CDR3 sequence is 12 residues long. From germline, CDR1 is SEHNR and CDR2 FQNEAQ (reference sequence). The CDR3 DNA reads TGTGCCAGCAGCAAGGGGAAAGTGCGCTACACCTTC. It translates to CASSKGKVRYTF.

This clone was seen a single time. The rearrangement links TRBV9 to TRBJ1-2; D possibly corresponds to TRBD1 (6 bases). From germline, CDR1 is SGDLS and CDR2 YYNGEE. V gave up 0 bases and J gave up 8 bases, with 26 bases separating them. CDR3 length equals 18 residues. The CDR3 nucleotides are TGTGCCAGCAGCGTAGGAAGGACAGAAAAAGAGGATTCGTACGGCTACACCTTC. This translates into CASSVGRTEKEDSYGYTF.

This clone was picked up one time. The chain couples TRBV10-3 to TRBJ2-7; 11 nucleotides match TRBD2. This CDR3 contains 12 residues. Germline CDR1 reads ENHRY; CDR2 reads SYGVKD. V lost 6 bases to trimming and J lost 11 bases; unmatched junction nucleotides: 6. CDR3 DNA sequence: TGTGCCATCAGGACTAGCGGGGACATCGAGTACTTC. Translated: CAIRTSGDIEYF.

V gene TRBV5-4 combines with J gene TRBJ1-2, with 12 bases aligning to TRBD1. In germline, CDR1 is SGHNT, CDR2 YYREEE (reference sequence). With V trimmed by 0 bases and J by 4 bases, 7 bases remained unmatched. The CDR3 runs to 17 residues. The DNA of the CDR3 is TGTGCCAGCAGCTTGGTTTCCGGGACAGGGGGCAGCTATGGCTACACCTTC. It translates to CASSLVSGTGGSYGYTF.

Here the CDR3 DNA reads TGTGCCTGGAGTGTACGGCGGGAGTACAATGAGCAGTTCTTC. This codes for CAWSVRREYNEQFF. The rearrangement uses TRBV30 and TRBJ2-1; 7 bases align to TRBD2. V dropped 0 bases and J dropped 4; count of bases not matched to a gene: 3. Germline CDR1 GTSNPN, CDR2 SVGIG (reference sequence). The CDR3 loop spans 14 amino acids.

The gene calls are TRBV5-4 and TRBJ2-1, with TRBD1 as a possible D gene (5 bases). CDR3 length: 16 residues. Between the trimmed V and J ends, which lost 0 bases and 6 bases, there was a span of 16 bases. CDR1 SGHNT and CDR2 YYREEE come from the germline V gene (reference sequence). CDR3 protein: CASSLEQGIGSNEQFF. In nucleotides, the CDR3 is TGTGCCAGCAGCTTGGAGCAGGGCATCGGGTCCAATGAGCAGTTCTTC.

The J gene is TRBJ2-1, the V gene TRBV9; D call uncertain. From germline, CDR1 is SGDLS and CDR2 YYNGEE. CDR3 length: 10 amino acids. With 7 bases removed from V and 14 bases from J, the gap between germline ends came to 13 bases. The CDR3 loop is CASRPEVEFF. CDR3 DNA: TGTGCCAGCCGCCCCGAGGTAGAGTTCTTC.

This clone showed up just once. The CDR3 sequence is CASSPTLSAQETQYF. The CDR3 DNA reads TGTGCCAGCAGCCCTACGTTGTCCGCCCAAGAGACCCAGTACTTC. This chain connects TRBV7-7 to TRBJ2-5; no definite D call. CDR1 SSHAT and CDR2 FNYEAQ come from the germline V gene (reference sequence). V dropped 5 bases and J dropped 1 base, with 14 bases sitting between them. The CDR3 sequence is 15 residues long.

The V and J genes are TRBV18 and TRBJ1-1; TRBD1 aligns across 8 bases. CDR3 length equals 15 residues. V shed 2 bases and J 1 base; nucleotides not matched to a gene: 3. Looked up from germline, CDR1 is KGHSH and CDR2 is LQKENI. CDR3 in amino acids: CASSPWTGPNTEAFF. The CDR3 bases are TGTGCCAGCTCACCATGGACAGGGCCGAACACTGAAGCTTTCTTT. The variable domain in full, with the rest retrieved from reference TRBV18 and TRBJ1-1, is NAGVMQNPRHLVRRRGQEARLRCSPMKGHSHVYWYRQLPEEGLKFMVYLQKENIIDESGMPKERFSAEFPKEGPSILRIQQVVRGDSAAYFCASSPWTGPNTEAFFGQGTRLTVV.

The chain joins TRBV27 to TRBJ1-1; tentative D call: TRBD1 (6 bases). The CDR3 totals 14 residues. Germline V gives CDR1 MNHEY, CDR2 SMNVEV (reference sequence). V gave up 5 bases and J gave up 6 bases, with 16 bases separating them. This CDR3 reads CASSPQGNVAEAFF. In DNA form, the CDR3 reads TGTGCCAGCAGTCCACAGGGAAATGTGGCTGAAGCTTTCTTT.

This rearrangement joins TRBV7-9 to TRBJ2-4; D gene unclear. V was pared by 5 bases and J by 0 bases, with 14 bases between. CDR3 size: 16 residues. Germline V CDR1 and CDR2: SEHNR, FQNEAQ (reference sequence). The CDR3 region is CASSPRSLGAKNIQYF. In nucleotides, the CDR3 is TGTGCCAGCAGCCCGCGCTCTCTAGGAGCCAAAAACATTCAGTACTTC.

This clone was seen only a few times. The chain couples TRBV7-8 to TRBJ1-5; D unclear. This CDR3 region has 14 residues. Looked up from germline, CDR1 is SGHVS and CDR2 is FQNEAQ. Trimming removed 3 bases at V and 0 bases at J, with 6 bases between. The CDR3 sequence is CASSFQNSNQPQHF. CDR3 in DNA: TGTGCCAGCAGCTTCCAAAATAGCAATCAGCCCCAGCATTTT. The complete variable domain, with remaining parts taken from reference TRBV7-8 and TRBJ1-5, reads GAGVSQSPRYKVAKRGQDVALRCDPISGHVSLFWYQQALGQGPEFLTYFQNEAQLDKSGLPSDRFFAERPEGSVSTLKIQRTQQEDSAVYLCASSFQNSNQPQHFGDGTRLSIL.

J is TRBJ1-3 and V is TRBV6-5; D unclear. Trimming cost V 0 bases and J 8 bases, with 14 bases left between them. The CDR3 loop spans 15 amino acids. Germline lookup yields CDR1 MNHEY and CDR2 SVGAGI. CDR3 amino acids: CASSYSPGRSDTIYF. CDR3 nucleotides: TGTGCCAGCAGTTACTCGCCCGGGAGAAGCGACACCATATATTTT.

The chain carries TRBV6-5 and TRBJ2-7; no firm D call. Per the germline V gene, CDR1 is MNHEY and CDR2 is SVGAGI. This CDR3 spans 11 amino acids. Trimming took 5 bases from V and 4 from J, leaving 6 bases between them. The CDR3 DNA reads as TGTGCCAGCAGTCCCTTGTACGAGCAGTACTTC. It encodes CASSPLYEQYF.

The chain combines TRBV27 with TRBJ2-7; TRBD1 agrees at 12 bases. The CDR3 consists of 14 residues. V shed 4 bases, J shed 5 bases, and the junction held 3 bases outside the gene matches. CDR1 is MNHEY and CDR2 is SMNVEV in the germline V gene (reference sequence). This CDR3 reads CASSSGTGGHEQYF. CDR3 coding DNA: TGTGCCAGCAGTTCCGGGACAGGGGGCCACGAGCAGTACTTC.

The genes are TRBV5-6 and TRBJ2-2; TRBD1 agrees at 10 bases. V lost 0 bases to trimming and J lost 6 bases; unmatched junction nucleotides: 2. Germline V gene sequence: CDR1 SGHDT, CDR2 YYEEEE. CDR3 length equals 15 residues. The CDR3 DNA is TGTGCCAGCAGCTTGGGACAGGGGGCTTCCGGGGAGCTGTTTTTT. Its protein is CASSLGQGASGELFF.

The V call is TRBV13, the J call TRBJ2-7; 12 bases fit TRBD1. The germline V gene has CDR1 PRHDT and CDR2 FYEKMQ (reference sequence). This CDR3 contains 16 residues. Trimming cost V 5 bases and J 2 bases; bases outside gene matches: 7. This CDR3 is CASSLRDRGLAYEQYF. The CDR3 DNA reads as TGTGCCAGCAGCCTCCGGGACAGGGGGCTCGCCTACGAGCAGTACTTC.

The sample holds one count of this clone. The genes are TRBV28 and TRBJ2-4, with 9 bases that match TRBD2. The CDR3 consists of 16 residues. Trimming removed 2 bases from V and 4 bases from J; junction bases left unmatched: 6. The germline V gene has CDR1 MDHEN and CDR2 SYDVKM. As DNA, the CDR3 is TGTGCCAGCAGTTTACAGCCGAGCGGGGGGAAAAACATTCAGTACTTC. It codes for CASSLQPSGGKNIQYF. Filled out from reference TRBV28 and TRBJ2-4, the complete variable domain reads DVKVTQSSRYLVKRTGEKVFLECVQDMDHENMFWYRQDPGLGLRLIYFSYDVKMKEKGDIPEGYSVSREKKERFSLILESASTNQTSMYLCASSLQPSGGKNIQYFGAGTRLSVL.

The chain uses TRBV13 and TRBJ1-1, with D tentatively TRBD1 (6 bases). Germline values: CDR1 PRHDT, CDR2 FYEKMQ (reference sequence). This CDR3 is 13 amino acids long. Trimming took off 4 bases at V and 5 bases at J, with 11 bases between the two ends. CDR3 loop: CASSSRGGTEAFF. The CDR3 nucleotides are TGTGCCAGCAGCTCCAGAGGGGGAACTGAAGCTTTCTTT. The variable domain in full, with the rest retrieved from reference TRBV13 and TRBJ1-1, is AAGVIQSPRHLIKEKRETATLKCYPIPRHDTVYWYQQGPGQDPQFLISFYEKMQSDKGSIPDRFSAQQFSDYHSELNMSSLELGDSALYFCASSSRGGTEAFFGQGTRLTVV.

The V and J genes are TRBV29-1 and TRBJ1-1, with D unresolved. CDR3 size: 12 residues. Germline V lookup: CDR1 SQVTM, CDR2 ANQGSEA. Trimming pared 8 bases from V and 0 bases from J, leaving 10 bases between. CDR3 nucleotide sequence: TGCAGCTCACTGATCCTGAACACTGAAGCTTTCTTT. It specifies CSSLILNTEAFF.

The chain joins TRBV11-2 to TRBJ1-2; a weak D match, TRBD1 (6 bases). Trimming took off 3 bases at V and 7 bases at J, with 18 bases between the two ends. The CDR3 is made up of 15 amino acids. Germline lookup yields CDR1 SGHAT and CDR2 FQNNGV. The CDR3 nucleotides read TGTGCCAGCAGCTTCACCTCACAGGGAATGTTTGGCTACACCTTC. It specifies CASSFTSQGMFGYTF. Variable domain in full (rest from reference TRBV11-2 and TRBJ1-2): EAGVAQSPRYKIIEKRQSVAFWCNPISGHATLYWYQQILGQGPKLLIQFQNNGVVDDSQLPKDRFSAERLKGVDSTLKIQPAKLEDSAVYLCASSFTSQGMFGYTFGSGTRLTVV.

The chain couples TRBV2 to TRBJ1-1, with D maybe TRBD1 (6 bases). The V gene's germline CDR1 is SNHLY and CDR2 FYNNEI. Trimming removed 7 bases at V and 4 bases at J, with 10 bases between. There are 12 residues in the CDR3. The CDR3 spells CASNRVGTEAFF. The CDR3 region has the DNA TGTGCCAGCAACAGGGTCGGCACTGAAGCTTTCTTT.

The chain uses TRBV7-9 and TRBJ2-6; 7 bases fit TRBD1. The CDR3 consists of 18 residues. V was pared by 3 bases and J by 0 bases, with 8 bases of the junction left unmatched. The germline gives CDR1 SEHNR, CDR2 FQNEAQ (reference sequence). This CDR3 is CASSLGTAAISGANVLTF. CDR3 sequence (DNA): TGTGCCAGCAGCTTGGGGACAGCCGCGATCTCTGGGGCCAACGTCCTGACTTTC.

CDR3 nucleotide sequence: TGTGCCAGCAGCTTAGGGCCGGGACCTCGGGGGGAGCAGTACTTC. Protein sequence: CASSLGPGPRGEQYF. The chain is built from TRBV5-4 and TRBJ2-7; weak D call: TRBD2 (6 bases). V was pared by 2 bases and J by 7 bases, with 19 bases between. The CDR3 contains 15 residues. Germline assignment: CDR1 SGHNT and CDR2 YYREEE (reference sequence).

This sequence joins TRBV6-5 and TRBJ2-2; 8 bases map to TRBD2. The CDR3 is made up of 14 amino acids. V gave up 6 bases and J gave up 7 bases; unmatched junction bases: 7. Germline assignment: CDR1 MNHEY and CDR2 SVGAGI. The CDR3 coding sequence is TGTGCCAGCAGGCCCCGGGGGGGCGTCGGGGAGCTGTTTTTT. Its translation: CASRPRGGVGELFF.

V usage is TRBV11-2 and J usage is TRBJ2-1; 15 bases are shared with TRBD2. The CDR3 spans 15 residues. Germline V gives CDR1 SGHAT, CDR2 FQNNGV. Trimming removed 5 bases from V and 9 bases from J; junction bases left unmatched: 5. The CDR3 DNA is TGTGCCAGCAGCAGGACTAGCGGGAGGGCCGGTGAGCAGTTCTTC. Protein: CASSRTSGRAGEQFF.

This sequence joins TRBV10-3 and TRBJ1-2; 7 bases match TRBD1. Germline trimming cut 2 bases from V and 4 bases from J; bases unmatched to any gene: 7. The CDR3 loop spans 15 amino acids. Germline loops: CDR1 ENHRY, CDR2 SYGVKD. The CDR3 sequence: CAISEDRERLYGYTF. The CDR3 nucleotides are TGTGCCATCAGTGAGGACAGGGAAAGACTCTATGGCTACACCTTC.